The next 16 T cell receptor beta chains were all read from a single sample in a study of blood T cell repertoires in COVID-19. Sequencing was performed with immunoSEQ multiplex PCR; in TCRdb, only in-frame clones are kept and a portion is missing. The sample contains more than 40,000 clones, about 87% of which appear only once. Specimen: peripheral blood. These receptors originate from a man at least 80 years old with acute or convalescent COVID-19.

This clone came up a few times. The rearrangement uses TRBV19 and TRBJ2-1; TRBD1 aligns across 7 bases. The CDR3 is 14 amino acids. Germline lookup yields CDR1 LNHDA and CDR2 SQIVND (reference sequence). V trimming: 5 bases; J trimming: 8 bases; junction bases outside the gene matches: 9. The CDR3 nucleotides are TGTGCCAGTAGTTCGACAGGGATCAACGATGAGCAGTTCTTC. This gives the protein CASSSTGINDEQFF.

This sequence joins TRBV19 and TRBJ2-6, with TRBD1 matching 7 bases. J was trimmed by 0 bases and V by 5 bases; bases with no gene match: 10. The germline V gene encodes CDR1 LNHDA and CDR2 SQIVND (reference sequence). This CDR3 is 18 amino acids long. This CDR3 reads CASSGRDSFLSGANVLTF. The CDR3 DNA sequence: TGTGCCAGTAGTGGTCGGGACAGCTTCCTCTCTGGGGCCAACGTCCTGACTTTC.

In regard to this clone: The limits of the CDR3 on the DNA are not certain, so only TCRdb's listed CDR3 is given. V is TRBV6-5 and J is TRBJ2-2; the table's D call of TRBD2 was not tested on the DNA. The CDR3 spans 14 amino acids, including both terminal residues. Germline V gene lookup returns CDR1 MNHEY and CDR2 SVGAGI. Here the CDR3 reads CASSYSRRAGELFF.

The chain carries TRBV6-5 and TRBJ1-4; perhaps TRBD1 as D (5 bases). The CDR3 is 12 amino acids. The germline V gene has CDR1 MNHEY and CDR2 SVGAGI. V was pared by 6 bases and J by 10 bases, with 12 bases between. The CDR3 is CASRPDGGKLFF. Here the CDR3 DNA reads TGTGCCAGCAGGCCGGACGGGGGAAAACTGTTTTTT.

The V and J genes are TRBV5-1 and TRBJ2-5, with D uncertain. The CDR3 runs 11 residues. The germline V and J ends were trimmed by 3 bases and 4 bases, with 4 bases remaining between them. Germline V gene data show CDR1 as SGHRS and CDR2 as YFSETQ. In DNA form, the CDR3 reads TGCGCCAGCAGCTATCTAGAGACCCAGTACTTC. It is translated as CASSYLETQYF.

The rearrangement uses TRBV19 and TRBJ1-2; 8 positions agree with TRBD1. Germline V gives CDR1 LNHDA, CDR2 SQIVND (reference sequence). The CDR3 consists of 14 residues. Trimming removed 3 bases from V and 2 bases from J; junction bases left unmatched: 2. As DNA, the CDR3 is TGTGCCAGTAGTATGGACAGGGAGAACTATGGCTACACCTTC. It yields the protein CASSMDRENYGYTF.

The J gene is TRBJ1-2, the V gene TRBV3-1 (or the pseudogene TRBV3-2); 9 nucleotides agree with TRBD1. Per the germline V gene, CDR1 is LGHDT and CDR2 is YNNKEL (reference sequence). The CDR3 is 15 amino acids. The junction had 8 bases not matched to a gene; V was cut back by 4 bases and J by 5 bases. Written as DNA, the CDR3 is TGTGCCAGCAGCCTTCAACCGGGACAGGGTTATGGCTACACCTTC. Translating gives CASSLQPGQGYGYTF.

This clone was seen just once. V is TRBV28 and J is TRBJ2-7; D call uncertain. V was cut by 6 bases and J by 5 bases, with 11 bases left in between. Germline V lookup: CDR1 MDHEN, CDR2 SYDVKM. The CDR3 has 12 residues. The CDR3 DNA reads TGTGCCAGCAGAGAGTCGGGTAACGAGCAGTACTTC. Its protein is CASRESGNEQYF.

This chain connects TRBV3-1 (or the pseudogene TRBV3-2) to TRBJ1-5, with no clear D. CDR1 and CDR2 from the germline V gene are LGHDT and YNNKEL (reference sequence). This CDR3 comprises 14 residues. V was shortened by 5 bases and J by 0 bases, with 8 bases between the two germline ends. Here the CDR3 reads CASSDNYSNQPQHF. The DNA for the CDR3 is TGTGCCAGCAGCGATAACTATAGCAATCAGCCCCAGCATTTT.

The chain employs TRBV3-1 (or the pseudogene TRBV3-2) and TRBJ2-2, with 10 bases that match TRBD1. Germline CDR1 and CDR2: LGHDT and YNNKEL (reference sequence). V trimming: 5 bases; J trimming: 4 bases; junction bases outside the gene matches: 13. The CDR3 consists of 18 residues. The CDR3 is CASSLSVRGTGVTGELFF. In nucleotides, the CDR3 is TGTGCCAGCAGCTTATCCGTAAGGGGGACAGGGGTCACCGGGGAGCTGTTTTTT.

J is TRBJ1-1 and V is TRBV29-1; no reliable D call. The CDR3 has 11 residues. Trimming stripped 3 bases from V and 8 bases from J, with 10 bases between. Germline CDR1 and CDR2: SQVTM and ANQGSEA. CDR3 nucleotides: TGCAGCGTTGAGGGAAGACTAGAAGCTTTCTTT. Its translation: CSVEGRLEAFF.

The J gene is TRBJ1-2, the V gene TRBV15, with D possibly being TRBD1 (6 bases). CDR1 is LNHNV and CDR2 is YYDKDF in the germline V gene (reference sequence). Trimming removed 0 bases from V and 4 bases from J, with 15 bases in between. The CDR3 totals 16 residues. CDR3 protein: CATSRDTGGPSYGYTF. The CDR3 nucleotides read TGTGCCACCAGCAGAGATACGGGGGGCCCCAGCTATGGCTACACCTTC.

The DNA of the CDR3 is TGTGCCAGCAGCCAACCTGGGGCGACAGGGGGGTTCTATGGCTACACCTTC. It encodes CASSQPGATGGFYGYTF. V is TRBV4-2 and J is TRBJ1-2; 9 bases align to TRBD1. Germline V gene lookup returns CDR1 LGHNA and CDR2 YNFKEQ. The CDR3 is 17 amino acids. The trim removed 2 bases at V and 4 bases at J, leaving 11 bases unmatched.

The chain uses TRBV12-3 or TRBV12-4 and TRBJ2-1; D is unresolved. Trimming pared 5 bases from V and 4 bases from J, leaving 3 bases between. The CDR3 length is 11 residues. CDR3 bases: TGTGCCAGCAGTGCGTACAATGAGCAGTTCTTC. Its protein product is CASSAYNEQFF.

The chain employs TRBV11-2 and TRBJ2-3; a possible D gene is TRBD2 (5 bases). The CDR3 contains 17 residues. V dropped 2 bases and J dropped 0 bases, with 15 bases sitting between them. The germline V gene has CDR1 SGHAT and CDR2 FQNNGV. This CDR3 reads CASSLPTLGVSTDTQYF. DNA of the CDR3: TGTGCCAGCAGCTTACCTACTCTCGGGGTAAGCACAGATACGCAGTATTTT.

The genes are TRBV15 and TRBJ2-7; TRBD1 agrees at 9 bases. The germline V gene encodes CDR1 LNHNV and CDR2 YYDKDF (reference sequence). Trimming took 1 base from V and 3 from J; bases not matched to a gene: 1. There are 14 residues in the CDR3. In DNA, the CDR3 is TGTGCCACCAGCAGAGCGGACAGGGGCTACGAGCAGTACTTC. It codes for CATSRADRGYEQYF.